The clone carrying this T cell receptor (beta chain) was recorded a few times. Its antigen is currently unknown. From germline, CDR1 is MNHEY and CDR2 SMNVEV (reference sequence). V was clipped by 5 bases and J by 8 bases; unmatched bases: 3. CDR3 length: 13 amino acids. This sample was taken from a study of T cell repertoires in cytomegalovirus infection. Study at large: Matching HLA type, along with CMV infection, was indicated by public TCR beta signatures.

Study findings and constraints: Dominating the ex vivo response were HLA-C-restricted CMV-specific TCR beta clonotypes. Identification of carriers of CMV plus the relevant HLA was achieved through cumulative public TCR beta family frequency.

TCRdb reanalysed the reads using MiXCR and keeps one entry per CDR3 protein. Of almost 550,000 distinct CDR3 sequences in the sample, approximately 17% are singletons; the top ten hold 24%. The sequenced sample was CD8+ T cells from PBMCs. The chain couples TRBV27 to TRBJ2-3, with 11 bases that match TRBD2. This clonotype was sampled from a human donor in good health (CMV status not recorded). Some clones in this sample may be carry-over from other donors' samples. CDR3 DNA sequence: TGTGCCAGCAGTCCCGGGACTAGCGGTACGCAGTATTTT. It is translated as CASSPGTSGTQYF.